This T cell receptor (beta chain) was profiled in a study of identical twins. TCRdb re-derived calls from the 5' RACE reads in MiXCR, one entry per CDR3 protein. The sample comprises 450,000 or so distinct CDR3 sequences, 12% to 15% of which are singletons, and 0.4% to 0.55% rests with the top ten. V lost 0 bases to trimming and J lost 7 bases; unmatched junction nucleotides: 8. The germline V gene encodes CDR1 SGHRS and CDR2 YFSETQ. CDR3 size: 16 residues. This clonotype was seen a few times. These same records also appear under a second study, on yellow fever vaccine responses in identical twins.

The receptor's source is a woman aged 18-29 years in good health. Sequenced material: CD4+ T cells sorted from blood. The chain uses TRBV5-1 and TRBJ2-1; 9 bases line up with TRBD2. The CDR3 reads CASSLGGGRARNEQFF. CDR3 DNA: TGCGCCAGCAGCTTGGGGGGCGGGAGGGCCAGGAATGAGCAGTTCTTC.